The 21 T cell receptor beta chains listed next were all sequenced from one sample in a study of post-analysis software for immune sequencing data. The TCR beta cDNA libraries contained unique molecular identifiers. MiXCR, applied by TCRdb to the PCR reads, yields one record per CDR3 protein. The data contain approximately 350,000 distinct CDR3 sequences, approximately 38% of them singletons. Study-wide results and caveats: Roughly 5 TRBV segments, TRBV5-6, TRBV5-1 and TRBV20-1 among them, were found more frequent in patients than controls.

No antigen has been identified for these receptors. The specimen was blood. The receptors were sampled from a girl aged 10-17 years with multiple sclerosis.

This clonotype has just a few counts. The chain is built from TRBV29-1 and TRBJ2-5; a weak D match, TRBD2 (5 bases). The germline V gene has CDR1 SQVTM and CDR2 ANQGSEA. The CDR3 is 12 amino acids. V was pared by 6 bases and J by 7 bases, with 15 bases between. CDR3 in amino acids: CSVERAGGTQYF. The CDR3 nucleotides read TGCAGCGTGGAGAGGGCCGGTGGGACCCAGTACTTC.

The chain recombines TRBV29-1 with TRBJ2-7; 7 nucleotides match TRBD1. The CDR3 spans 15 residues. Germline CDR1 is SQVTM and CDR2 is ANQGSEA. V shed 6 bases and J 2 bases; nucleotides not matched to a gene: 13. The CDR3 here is CSVEAFRTGAYEQYV. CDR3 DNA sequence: TGCAGCGTAGAGGCCTTCCGGACAGGAGCCTACGAGCAGTACGTC.

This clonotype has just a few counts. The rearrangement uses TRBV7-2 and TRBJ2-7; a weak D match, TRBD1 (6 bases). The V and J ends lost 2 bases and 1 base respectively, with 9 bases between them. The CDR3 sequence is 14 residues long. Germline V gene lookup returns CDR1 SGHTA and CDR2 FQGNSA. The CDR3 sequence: CASSLQTGSYEQYF. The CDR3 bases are TGTGCCAGCAGCTTACAGACAGGATCCTACGAGCAGTACTTC.

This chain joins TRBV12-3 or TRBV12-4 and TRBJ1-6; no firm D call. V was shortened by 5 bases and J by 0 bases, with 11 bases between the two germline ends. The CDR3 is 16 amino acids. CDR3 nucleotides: TGTGCCAGCAGTGCCGTAGGAGGCTCCTATAATTCACCCCTCCACTTT. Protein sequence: CASSAVGGSYNSPLHF.

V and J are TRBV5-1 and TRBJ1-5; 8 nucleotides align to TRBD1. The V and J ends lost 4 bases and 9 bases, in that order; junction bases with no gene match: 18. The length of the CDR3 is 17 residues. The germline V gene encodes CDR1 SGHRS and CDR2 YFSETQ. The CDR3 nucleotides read TGCGCCAGCAGCGTTCCCAACAGGGGGAACCGGTCGCGGCCCCAGCATTTT. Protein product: CASSVPNRGNRSRPQHF.

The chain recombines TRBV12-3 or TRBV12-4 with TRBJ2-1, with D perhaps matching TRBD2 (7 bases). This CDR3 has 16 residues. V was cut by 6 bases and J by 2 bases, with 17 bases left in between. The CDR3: CASSPSGGGTYNEQFF. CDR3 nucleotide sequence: TGTGCCAGCAGCCCCAGTGGCGGGGGCACCTACAATGAGCAGTTCTTC.

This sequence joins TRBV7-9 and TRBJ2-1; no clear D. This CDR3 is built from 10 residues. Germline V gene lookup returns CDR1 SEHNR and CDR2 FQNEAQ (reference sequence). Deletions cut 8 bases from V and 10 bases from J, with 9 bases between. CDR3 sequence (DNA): TGTGCCAGCGGTACTATGGAGCAGTTCTTC. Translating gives CASGTMEQFF.

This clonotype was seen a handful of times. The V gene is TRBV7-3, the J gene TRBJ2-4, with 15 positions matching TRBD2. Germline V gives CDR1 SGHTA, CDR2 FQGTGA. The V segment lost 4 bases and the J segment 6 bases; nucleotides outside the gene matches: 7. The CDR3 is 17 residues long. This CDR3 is CASSSPGLAGGGNIQYF. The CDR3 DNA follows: TGTGCCAGCAGCTCTCCGGGACTAGCGGGGGGAGGAAACATTCAGTACTTC.

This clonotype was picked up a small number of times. This CDR3 reads CSARSRGTGGNYGYTF. In DNA form, the CDR3 reads TGCAGTGCTAGATCCAGGGGGACAGGGGGGAACTATGGCTACACCTTC. The V and J genes are TRBV20-1 and TRBJ1-2; 11 nucleotides agree with TRBD1. The CDR3 is 16 amino acids. From germline, CDR1 is DFQATT and CDR2 SNEGSKA (reference sequence). The junction had 7 bases not matched to a gene; V was cut back by 2 bases and J by 2 bases.

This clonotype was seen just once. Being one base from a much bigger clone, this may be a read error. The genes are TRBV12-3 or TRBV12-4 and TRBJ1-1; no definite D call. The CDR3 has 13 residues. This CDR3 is CAGSPPINTEAFF. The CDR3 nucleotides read TGTGCCGGCAGTCCGCCGATTAACACTGAAGCTTTCTTT.

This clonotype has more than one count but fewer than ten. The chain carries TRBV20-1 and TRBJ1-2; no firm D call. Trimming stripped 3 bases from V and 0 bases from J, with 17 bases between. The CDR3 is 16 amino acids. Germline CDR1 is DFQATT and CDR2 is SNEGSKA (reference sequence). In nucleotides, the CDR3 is TGCAGTGCTAGTAATGATGCAGTTCCCTCTAACTATGGCTACACCTTC. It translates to CSASNDAVPSNYGYTF.

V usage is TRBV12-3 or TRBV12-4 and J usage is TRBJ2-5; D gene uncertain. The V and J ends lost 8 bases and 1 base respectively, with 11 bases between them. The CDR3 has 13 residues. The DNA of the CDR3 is TGTGCCAGCGAGGACGACATCCAAGAGACCCAGTACTTC. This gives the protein CASEDDIQETQYF.

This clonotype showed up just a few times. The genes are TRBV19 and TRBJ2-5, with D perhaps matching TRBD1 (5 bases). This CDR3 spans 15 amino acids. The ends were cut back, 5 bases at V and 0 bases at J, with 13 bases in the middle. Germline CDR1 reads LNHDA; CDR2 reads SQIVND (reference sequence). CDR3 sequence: CASSEMTVYQETQYF. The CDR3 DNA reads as TGTGCCAGTAGTGAAATGACAGTCTACCAAGAGACCCAGTACTTC.

CDR3 sequence: CASSFLGQDDNEQFF. The CDR3 nucleotides are TGTGCCAGCAGCTTCCTTGGACAGGACGACAATGAGCAGTTCTTC. The chain recombines TRBV5-5 with TRBJ2-1; 7 bases fit TRBD1. Germline trimming cut 2 bases from V and 5 bases from J; bases unmatched to any gene: 7. Germline lookup yields CDR1 SGHKS and CDR2 YYEKEE (reference sequence). The CDR3 sequence is 15 residues long.

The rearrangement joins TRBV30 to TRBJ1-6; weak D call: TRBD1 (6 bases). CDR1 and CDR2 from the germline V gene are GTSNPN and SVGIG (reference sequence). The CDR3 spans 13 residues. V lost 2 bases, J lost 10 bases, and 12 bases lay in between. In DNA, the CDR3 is TGTGCCTGGAGTACCACAGGGATCTCACCCCTCCACTTT. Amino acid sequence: CAWSTTGISPLHF.

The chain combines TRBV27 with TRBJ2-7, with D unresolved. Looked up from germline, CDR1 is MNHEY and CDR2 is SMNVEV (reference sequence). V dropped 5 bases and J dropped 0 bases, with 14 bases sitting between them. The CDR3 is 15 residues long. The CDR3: CASSHVLIPSYEQYF. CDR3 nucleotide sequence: TGTGCCAGCAGTCACGTCCTTATTCCCTCCTACGAGCAGTACTTC.

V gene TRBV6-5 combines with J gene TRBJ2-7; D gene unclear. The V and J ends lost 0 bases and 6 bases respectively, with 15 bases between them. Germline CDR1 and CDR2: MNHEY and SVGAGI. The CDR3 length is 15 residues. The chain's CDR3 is CASSYSLQDVVEQYF. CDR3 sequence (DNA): TGTGCCAGCAGTTACTCTCTTCAGGACGTAGTCGAGCAGTACTTC.

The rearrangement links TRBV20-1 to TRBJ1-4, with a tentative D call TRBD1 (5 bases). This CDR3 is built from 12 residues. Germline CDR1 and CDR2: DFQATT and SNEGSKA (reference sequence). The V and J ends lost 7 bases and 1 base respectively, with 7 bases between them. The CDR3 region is CSVQGTNEKLFF. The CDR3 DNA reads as TGCAGTGTCCAGGGAACTAATGAAAAACTGTTTTTT.

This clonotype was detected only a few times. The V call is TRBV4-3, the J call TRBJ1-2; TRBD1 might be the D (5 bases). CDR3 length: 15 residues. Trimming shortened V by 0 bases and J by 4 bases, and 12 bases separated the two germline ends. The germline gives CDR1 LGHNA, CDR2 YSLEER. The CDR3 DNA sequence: TGCGCCAGCAGCCAAGAGGAACAGGTCCGCTATGGCTACACCTTC. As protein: CASSQEEQVRYGYTF.

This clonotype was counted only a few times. The CDR3 sequence is CASSQGLAGHLEQFF. CDR3 sequence (DNA): TGTGCCAGCAGTCAGGGACTAGCAGGGCACCTGGAGCAGTTCTTC. This chain connects TRBV12-3 or TRBV12-4 to TRBJ2-1, with 9 bases that match TRBD2. CDR3 size: 15 residues. J gave up 10 bases and V 5 bases, and 12 bases lay outside the gene matches.

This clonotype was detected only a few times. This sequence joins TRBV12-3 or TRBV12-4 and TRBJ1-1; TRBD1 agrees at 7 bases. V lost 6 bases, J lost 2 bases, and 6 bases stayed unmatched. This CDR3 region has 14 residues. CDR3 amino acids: CASSPGQANTEAFF. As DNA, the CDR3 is TGTGCCAGCAGCCCAGGACAGGCAAACACTGAAGCTTTCTTT.